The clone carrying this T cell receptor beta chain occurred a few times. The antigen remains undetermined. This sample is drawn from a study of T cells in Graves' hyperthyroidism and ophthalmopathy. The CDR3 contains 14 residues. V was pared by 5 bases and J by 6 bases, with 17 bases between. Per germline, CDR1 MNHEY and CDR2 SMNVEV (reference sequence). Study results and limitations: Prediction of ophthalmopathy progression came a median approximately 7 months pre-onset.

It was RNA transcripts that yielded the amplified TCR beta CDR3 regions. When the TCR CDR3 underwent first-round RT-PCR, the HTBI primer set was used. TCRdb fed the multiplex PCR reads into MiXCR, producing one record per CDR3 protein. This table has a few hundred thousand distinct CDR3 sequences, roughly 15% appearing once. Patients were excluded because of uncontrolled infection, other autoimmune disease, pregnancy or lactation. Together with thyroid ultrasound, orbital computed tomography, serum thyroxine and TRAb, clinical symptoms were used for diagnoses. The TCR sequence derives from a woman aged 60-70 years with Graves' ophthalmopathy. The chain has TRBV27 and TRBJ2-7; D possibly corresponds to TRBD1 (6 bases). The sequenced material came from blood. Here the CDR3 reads CASSTRQGFGEQYF. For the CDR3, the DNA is TGTGCCAGCAGTACTCGGCAGGGGTTTGGCGAGCAGTACTTC.